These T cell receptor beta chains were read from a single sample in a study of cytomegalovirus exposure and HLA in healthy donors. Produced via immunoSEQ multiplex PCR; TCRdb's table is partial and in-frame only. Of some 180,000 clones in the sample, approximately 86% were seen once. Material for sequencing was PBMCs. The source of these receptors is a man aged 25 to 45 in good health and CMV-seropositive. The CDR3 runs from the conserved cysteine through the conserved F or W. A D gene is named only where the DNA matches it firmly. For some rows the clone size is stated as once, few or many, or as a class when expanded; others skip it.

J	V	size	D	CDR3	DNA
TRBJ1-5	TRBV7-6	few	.	CASSPGRGRQPQHF	TGTGCCAGCAGCCCCGGGCGGGGAAGACAGCCCCAGCATTTT
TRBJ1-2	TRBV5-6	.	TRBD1	CASSSGTALNGYTF	TGTGCCAGCAGCTCGGGGACAGCTTTGAACGGCTACACCTTC
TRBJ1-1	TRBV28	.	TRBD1	CASSVTGGRTEAFF	TGTGCCAGCAGTGTGACAGGGGGAAGAACTGAAGCTTTCTTT
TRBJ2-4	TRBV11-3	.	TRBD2	CASSSRLAGLAKNIQYF	TGTGCCAGCAGCTCCCGACTAGCGGGGTTAGCCAAAAACATTCAGTACTTC
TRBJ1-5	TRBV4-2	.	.	CASSVRGGDSNQPQHF	TGTGCCAGCAGCGTGCGGGGGGGCGATAGCAATCAGCCCCAGCATTTT
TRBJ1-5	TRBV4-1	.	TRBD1	CASSRQGGNQPQHF	TGCGCCAGCAGCCGACAGGGTGGAAATCAGCCCCAGCATTTT
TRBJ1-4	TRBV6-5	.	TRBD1	CASSYGTGDEKLFF	TGTGCCAGCAGTTACGGGACAGGGGATGAAAAACTGTTTTTT
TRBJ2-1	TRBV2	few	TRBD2	CASRREGNEQFF	TGTGCCAGCAGGAGGGAGGGCAATGAGCAGTTCTTC
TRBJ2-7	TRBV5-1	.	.	CASSLVDGKNEQYF	TGCGCCAGCAGCCTGGTGGACGGCAAAAACGAGCAGTACTTC
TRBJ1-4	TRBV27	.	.	CASSLDRKNEKLFF	TGTGCCAGCAGTTTAGACAGAAAAAATGAAAAACTGTTTTTT
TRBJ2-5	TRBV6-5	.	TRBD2	CASSYGVGTKGTQYF	TGTGCCAGCAGTTACGGGGTCGGGACTAAAGGGACCCAGTACTTC
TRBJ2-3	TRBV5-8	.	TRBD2	CASSPAGGGTDTQYF	TGTGCCAGCAGCCCTGCGGGGGGGGGAACAGATACGCAGTATTTT
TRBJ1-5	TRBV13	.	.	CASSFGGVGPQHF	TGTGCCAGCAGCTTCGGCGGGGTAGGACCCCAGCATTTT
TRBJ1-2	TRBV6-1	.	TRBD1	CASSVTGGGGPDGYTF	TGTGCCAGCAGTGTGACAGGGGGCGGAGGTCCGGATGGCTACACCTTC
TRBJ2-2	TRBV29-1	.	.	CSVGKSNTGELFF	TGCAGCGTCGGGAAATCGAACACCGGGGAGCTGTTTTTT
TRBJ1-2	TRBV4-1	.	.	CASSQGPNYGYTF	TGCGCCAGCAGCCAAGGCCCTAACTATGGCTACACCTTC
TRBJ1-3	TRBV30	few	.	CAWSENRGNTIYF	TGTGCCTGGAGTGAGAACAGGGGAAACACCATATATTTT
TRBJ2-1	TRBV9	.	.	CASSVLQGDNEQFF	TGTGCCAGCAGCGTACTGCAGGGTGACAATGAGCAGTTCTTC
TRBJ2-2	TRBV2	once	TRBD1	CASGDRGYTGELFF	TGTGCCAGCGGCGACAGGGGTTACACCGGGGAGCTGTTTTTT
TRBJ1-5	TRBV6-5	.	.	CASRNTGHHRGPQHF	TGTGCCAGCAGGAATACCGGACACCACCGGGGGCCCCAGCATTTT